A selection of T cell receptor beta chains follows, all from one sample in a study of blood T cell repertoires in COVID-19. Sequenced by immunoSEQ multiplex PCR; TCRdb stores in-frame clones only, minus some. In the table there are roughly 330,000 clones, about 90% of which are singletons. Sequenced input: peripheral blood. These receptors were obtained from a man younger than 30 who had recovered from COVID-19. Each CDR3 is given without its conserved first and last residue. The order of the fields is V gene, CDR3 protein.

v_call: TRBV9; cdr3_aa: ASSGGKDRASSTETQY
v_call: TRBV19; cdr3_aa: ASSIIAGAHNEQF
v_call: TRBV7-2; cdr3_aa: ASSLAGTGTYEQY
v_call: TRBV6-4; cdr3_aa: ASSDGRGPYNEQF
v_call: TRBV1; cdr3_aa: TSSLFAGGPTEQF
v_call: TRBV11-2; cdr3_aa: ASSSPGTGVYEQY
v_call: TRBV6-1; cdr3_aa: ASSELGGNEQY
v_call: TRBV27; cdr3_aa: ASSDRGRGEQF
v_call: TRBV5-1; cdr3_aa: ASSFFLLAGEGPYNEQF
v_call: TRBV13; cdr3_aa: ASSLRQGAFMNTEAF
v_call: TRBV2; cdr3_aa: ASSTPRGVNTEAF
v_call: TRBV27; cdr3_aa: ASSLGAINYGYT
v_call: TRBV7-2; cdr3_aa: ASSSAVGTSGASYEQY
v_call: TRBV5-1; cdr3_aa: ASSPGQANSPLH
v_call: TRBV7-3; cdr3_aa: ASSFTHEKGQGSGYT
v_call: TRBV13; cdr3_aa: ASSSHSGGGEDTQY
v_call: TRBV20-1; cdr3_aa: SAPRIGELF
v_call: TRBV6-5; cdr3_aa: ASTGTSGGYEQY
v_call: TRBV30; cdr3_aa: AWRASEDTEAF
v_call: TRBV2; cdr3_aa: AIPDRRFLSSTDTQY
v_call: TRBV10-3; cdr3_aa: ASEGGSNQPQH
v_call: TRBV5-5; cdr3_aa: ASSWGTSGTDTQY
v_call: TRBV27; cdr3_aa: ASSLWGGDTEAF
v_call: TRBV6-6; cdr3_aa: ASIDRDRGMGRSLF
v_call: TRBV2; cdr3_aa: ASSENQGAYYGYT
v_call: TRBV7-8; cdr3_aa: ASGTTGDADTQY
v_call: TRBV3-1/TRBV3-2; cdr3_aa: ASSQEDIYNEQF
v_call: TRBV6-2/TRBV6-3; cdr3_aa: ASTPGGANYGYT
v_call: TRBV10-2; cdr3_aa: ASSEWSWIGGTEAF
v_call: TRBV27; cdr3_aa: ASSLNNKQTQY
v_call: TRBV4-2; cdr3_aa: ASSQSPGQLPGYT
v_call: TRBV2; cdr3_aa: ASSSIWTPSTDTQY
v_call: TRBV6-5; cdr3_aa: ASSYGGGTEAF
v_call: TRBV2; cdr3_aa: ASSLDRGRPETQY
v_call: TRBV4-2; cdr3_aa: ASSQGEKSTEPGYT
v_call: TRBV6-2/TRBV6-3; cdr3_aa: ASSRTGGAGETQY
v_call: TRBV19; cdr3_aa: ASSRTGGRNTEAF
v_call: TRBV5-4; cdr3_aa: ATSGRAVHEQF
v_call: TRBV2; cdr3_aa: ASSKDRGGTEAF
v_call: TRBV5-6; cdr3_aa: ASSSGGSSYNEQF
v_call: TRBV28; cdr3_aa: ASSPTLRAPLDTEAF
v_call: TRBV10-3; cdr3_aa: AISASPGQGPSGSNQPQH
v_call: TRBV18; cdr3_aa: ASSPPSQASSYNEQF
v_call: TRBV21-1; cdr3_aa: ASSKALSDRGDSPQF
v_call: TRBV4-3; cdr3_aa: ASSQALRNYGYT
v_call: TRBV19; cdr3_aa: ASSIRQRLTNTEAF
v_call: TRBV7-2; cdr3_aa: ATRGGTVANTGELF
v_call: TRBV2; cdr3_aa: ASRLAGDTGELF
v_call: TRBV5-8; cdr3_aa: ASRGRGGETQY
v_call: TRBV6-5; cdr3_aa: ASRRDRGLGNTIY
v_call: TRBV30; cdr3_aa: AWSVPQGHQPQH
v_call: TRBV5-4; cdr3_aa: ASSLVRDKTYEQY
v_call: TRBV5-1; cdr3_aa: ASSPDTNTEAF